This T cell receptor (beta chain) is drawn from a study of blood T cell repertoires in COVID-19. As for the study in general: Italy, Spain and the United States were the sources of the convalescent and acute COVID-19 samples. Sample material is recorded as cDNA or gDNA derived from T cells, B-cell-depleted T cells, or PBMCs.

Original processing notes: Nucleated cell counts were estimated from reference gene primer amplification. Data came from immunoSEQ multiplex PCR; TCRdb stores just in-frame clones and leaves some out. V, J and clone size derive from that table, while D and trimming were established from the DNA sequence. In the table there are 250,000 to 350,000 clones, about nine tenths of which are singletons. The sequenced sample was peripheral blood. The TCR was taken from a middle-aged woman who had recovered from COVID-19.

The CDR3, as DNA: TGCAGCGCCATACTAGTTTTAGATACGCAGTATTTT. Residues: CSAILVLDTQYF. The chain uses TRBV29-1 and TRBJ2-3; possible D gene TRBD2, 5 bases. Trimming removed 7 bases at V and 5 bases at J, with 13 bases between. The CDR3 length is 12 residues. Germline assignment: CDR1 SQVTM and CDR2 ANQGSEA.